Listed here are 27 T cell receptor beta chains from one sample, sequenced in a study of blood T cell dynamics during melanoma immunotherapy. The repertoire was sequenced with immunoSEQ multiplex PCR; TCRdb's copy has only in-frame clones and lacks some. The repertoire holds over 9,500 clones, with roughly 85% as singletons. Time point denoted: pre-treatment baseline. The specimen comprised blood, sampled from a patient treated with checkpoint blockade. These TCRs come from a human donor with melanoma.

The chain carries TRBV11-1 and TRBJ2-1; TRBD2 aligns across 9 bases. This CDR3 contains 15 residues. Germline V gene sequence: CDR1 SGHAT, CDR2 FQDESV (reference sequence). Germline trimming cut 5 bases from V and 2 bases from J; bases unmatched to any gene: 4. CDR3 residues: CASSASGDPYNEQFF. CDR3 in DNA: TGTGCCAGCAGCGCTAGCGGGGACCCCTACAATGAGCAGTTCTTC.

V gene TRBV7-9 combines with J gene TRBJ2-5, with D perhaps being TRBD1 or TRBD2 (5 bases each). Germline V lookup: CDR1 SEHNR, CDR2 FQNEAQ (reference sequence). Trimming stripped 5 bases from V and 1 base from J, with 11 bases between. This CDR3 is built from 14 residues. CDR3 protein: CASSLLGAQETQYF. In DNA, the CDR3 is TGTGCCAGCAGCCTCCTCGGGGCCCAAGAGACCCAGTACTTC.

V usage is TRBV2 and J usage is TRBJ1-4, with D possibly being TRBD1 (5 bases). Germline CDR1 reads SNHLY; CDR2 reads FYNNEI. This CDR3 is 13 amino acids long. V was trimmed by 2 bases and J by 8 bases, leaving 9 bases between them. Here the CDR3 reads CASSELRGEKLFF. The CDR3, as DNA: TGTGCCAGCAGTGAATTGAGGGGAGAAAAACTGTTTTTT.

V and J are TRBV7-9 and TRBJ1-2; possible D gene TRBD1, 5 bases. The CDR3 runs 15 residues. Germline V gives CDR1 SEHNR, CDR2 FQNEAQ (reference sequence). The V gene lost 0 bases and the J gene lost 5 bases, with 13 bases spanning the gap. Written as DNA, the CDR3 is TGTGCCAGCAGCTTAGCGGTGGGGCCTCGGTATGGCTACACCTTC. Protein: CASSLAVGPRYGYTF.

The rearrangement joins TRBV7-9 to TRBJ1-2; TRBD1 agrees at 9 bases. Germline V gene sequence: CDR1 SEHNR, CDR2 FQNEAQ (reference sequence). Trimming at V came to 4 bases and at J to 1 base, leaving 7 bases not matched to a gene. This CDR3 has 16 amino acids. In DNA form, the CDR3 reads TGTGCCAGCAGCTCGGACAGGGGTTCCCTTAACTATGGCTACACCTTC. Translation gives CASSSDRGSLNYGYTF.

DNA for the CDR3: TGTGCCAGCAGCTCACAGGGGGCGAGTGGCACCGGGGAGCTGTTTTTT. Protein: CASSSQGASGTGELFF. The rearrangement links TRBV6-6 to TRBJ2-2; 9 bases fit TRBD1. The ends lost 6 bases at V and 4 bases at J; junction bases unmatched: 9. The CDR3 is 16 residues long. Germline loops: CDR1 MNHNY, CDR2 SVGAGI (reference sequence).

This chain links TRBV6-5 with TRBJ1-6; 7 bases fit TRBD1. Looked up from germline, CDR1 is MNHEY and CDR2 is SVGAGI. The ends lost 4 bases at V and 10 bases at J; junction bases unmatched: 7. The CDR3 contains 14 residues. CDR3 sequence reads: CASSFRTGTSPLHF. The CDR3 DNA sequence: TGTGCCAGCAGTTTCCGGACAGGAACCTCACCCCTCCACTTT.

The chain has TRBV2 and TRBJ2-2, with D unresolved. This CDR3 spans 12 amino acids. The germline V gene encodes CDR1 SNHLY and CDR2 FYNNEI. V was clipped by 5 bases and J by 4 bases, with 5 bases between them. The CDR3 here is CASSLGTGELFF. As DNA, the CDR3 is TGTGCCAGCAGTCTGGGCACCGGGGAGCTGTTTTTT.

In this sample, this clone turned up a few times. CDR3 loop: CASRLSGNQPQHF. The CDR3 nucleotides are TGCGCCAGCCGATTGAGCGGCAATCAGCCCCAGCATTTT. The rearrangement uses TRBV5-1 and TRBJ1-5, with unresolved D. The CDR3 has 13 residues. The germline gives CDR1 SGHRS, CDR2 YFSETQ. Trimming left V 7 bases short and J 2 bases short, with 10 bases between. Full variable domain (rest looked up from reference TRBV5-1 and TRBJ1-5): KAGVTQTPRYLIKTRGQQVTLSCSPISGHRSVSWYQQTPGQGLQFLFEYFSETQRNKGNFPGRFSGRQFSNSRSEMNVSTLELGDSALYLCASRLSGNQPQHFGDGTRLSIL.

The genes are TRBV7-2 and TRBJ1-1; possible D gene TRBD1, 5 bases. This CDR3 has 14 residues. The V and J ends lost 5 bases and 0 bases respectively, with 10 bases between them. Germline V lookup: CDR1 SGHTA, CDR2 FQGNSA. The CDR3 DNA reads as TGTGCCAGCAGCCCTCCGGGGGTGAACACTGAAGCTTTCTTT. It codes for CASSPPGVNTEAFF.

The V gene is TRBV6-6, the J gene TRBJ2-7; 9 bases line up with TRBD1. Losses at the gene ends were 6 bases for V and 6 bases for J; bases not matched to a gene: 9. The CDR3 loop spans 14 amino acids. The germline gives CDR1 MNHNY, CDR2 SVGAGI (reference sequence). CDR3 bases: TGTGCCAGCAGCCGGGACAGGGCCTTATCCGAGCAGTACGTC. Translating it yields CASSRDRALSEQYV.

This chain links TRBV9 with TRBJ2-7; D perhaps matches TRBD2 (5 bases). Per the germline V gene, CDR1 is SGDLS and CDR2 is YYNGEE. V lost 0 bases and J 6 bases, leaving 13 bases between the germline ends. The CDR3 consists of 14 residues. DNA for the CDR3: TGTGCCAGCAGCGTAGCGGACGTCGGGGTCGAGCAGTACTTC. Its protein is CASSVADVGVEQYF.

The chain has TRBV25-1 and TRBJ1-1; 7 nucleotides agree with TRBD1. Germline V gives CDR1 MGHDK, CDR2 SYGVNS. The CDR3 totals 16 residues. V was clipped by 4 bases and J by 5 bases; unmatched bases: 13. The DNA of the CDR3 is TGTGCCAGCAGTGCCCGCGGCAGGGGGATCGGGACTGAAGCTTTCTTT. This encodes CASSARGRGIGTEAFF.

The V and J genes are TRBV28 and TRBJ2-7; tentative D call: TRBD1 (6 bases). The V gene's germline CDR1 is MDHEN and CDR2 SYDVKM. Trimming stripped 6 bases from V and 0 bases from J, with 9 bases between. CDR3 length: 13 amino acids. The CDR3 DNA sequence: TGTGCCAGCAGAGACAGGATCTCCTACGAGCAGTACGTC. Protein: CASRDRISYEQYV.

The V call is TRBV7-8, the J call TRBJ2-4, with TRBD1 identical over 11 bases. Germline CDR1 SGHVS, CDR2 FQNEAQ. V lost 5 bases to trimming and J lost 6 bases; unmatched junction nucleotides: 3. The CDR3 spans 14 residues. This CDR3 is CASSPGTGGNIQYF. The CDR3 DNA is TGTGCCAGCAGCCCAGGGACAGGGGGAAACATTCAGTACTTC.

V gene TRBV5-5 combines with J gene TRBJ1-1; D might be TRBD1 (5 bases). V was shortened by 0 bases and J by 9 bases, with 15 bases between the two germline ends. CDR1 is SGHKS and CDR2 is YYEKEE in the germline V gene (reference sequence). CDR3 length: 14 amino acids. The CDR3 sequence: CASSLALGAQKAFF. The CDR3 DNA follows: TGTGCCAGCAGCTTGGCCCTAGGGGCCCAAAAAGCTTTCTTT.

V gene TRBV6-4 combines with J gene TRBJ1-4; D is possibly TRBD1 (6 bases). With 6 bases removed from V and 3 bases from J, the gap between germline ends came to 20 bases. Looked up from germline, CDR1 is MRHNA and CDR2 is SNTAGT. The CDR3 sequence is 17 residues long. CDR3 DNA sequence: TGTGCCAGCAGGAGCCCCACCTGGGGGGCACCTAATGAAAAACTGTTTTTT. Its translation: CASRSPTWGAPNEKLFF.

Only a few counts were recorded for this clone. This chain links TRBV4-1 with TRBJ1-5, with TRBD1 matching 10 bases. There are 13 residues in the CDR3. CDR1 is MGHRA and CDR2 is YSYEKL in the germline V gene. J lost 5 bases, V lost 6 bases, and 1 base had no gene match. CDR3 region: CASRGTGDQPQHF. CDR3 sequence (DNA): TGCGCCAGCAGGGGGACAGGGGATCAGCCCCAGCATTTT.

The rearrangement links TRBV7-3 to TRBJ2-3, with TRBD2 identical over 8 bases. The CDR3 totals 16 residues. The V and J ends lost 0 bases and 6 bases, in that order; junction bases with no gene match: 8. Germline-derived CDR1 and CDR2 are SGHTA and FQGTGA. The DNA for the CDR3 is TGTGCCAGCAGCTTAACTAGCGGGAAGGGGATGGATACGCAGTATTTT. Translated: CASSLTSGKGMDTQYF.

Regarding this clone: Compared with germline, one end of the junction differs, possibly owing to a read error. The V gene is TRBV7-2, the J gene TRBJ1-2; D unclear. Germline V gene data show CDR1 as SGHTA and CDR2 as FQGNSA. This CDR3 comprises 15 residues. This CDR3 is CAGSPHAVTSYGYTF. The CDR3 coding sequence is TGTGCCGGCAGCCCCCACGCAGTCACCTCCTATGGCTACACCTTC.

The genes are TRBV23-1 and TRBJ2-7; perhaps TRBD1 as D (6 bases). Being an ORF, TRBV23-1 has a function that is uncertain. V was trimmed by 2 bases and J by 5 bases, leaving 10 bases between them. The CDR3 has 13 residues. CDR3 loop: CASSQNRVHEQYF. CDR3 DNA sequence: TGCGCCAGCAGTCAAAACAGGGTCCACGAGCAGTACTTC.

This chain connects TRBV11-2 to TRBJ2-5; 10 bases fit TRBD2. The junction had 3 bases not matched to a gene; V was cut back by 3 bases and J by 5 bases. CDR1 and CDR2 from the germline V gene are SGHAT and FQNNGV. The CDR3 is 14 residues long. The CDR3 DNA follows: TGTGCCAGCAGCTTTCGGACTAGCGGTGAGACCCAGTACTTC. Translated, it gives CASSFRTSGETQYF.

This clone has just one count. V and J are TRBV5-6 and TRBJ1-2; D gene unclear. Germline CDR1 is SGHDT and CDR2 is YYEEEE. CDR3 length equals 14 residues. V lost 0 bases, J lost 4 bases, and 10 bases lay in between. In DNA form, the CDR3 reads TGTGCCAGCAGCTTGGACGGCCGCTTCTATGGCTACACCTTC. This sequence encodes CASSLDGRFYGYTF.

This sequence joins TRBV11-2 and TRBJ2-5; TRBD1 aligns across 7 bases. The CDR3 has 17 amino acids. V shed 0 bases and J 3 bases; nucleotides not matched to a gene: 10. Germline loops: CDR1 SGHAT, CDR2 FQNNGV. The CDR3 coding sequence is TGTGCCAGCAGCTTAGACGGGACAGCCGTTCGTAAAGAGACCCAGTACTTC. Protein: CASSLDGTAVRKETQYF.

The CDR3 coding sequence is TGTGCCAGCAGCGTCGGACAGGGGTTTGAAAAACTGTTTTTT. Its translation: CASSVGQGFEKLFF. The chain is built from TRBV2 and TRBJ1-4, with 9 positions matching TRBD1. The CDR3 has 14 amino acids. Germline V CDR1 and CDR2: SNHLY, FYNNEI. V was clipped by 6 bases and J by 7 bases; unmatched bases: 6.

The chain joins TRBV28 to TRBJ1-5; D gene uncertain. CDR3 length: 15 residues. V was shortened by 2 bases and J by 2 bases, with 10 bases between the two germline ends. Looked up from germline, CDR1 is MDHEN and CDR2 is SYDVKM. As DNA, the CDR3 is TGTGCCAGCAGTTTAGGGCAGGTCGGCAATCAGCCCCAGCATTTT. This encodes CASSLGQVGNQPQHF.

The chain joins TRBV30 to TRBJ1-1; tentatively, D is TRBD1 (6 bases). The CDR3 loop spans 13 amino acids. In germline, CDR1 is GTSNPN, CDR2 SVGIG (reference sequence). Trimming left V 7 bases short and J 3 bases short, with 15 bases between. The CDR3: CASSRGQYTEAFF. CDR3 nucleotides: TGTGCCTCGAGCCGAGGACAGTACACTGAAGCTTTCTTT.